This T cell receptor beta chain stems from a study of response to subunit inactivated influenza vaccine. Each CDR3 protein is one row after TCRdb ran MiXCR on the RT-PCR reads. Of about 570,000 distinct CDR3 sequences in the sample, about 10% were seen once. V was pared by 3 bases and J by 7 bases, with 8 bases of the junction left unmatched. CDR1 is MDHEN and CDR2 is SYDVKM in the germline V gene. The CDR3 is 15 amino acids. Many counts were recorded for this clonotype. Another study also made use of these data, one on T cells expressing NK-cell markers. From that report: Researchers built TCR beta cDNA using 5'RACE template switching with UMIs. Seven HCMV-seropositive donors and one seronegative donor made up the eight sequenced donors. Among CD8+ T cells from more than five donors, dominant NKG2C+ clonotypes accounted for about 1.0-8%. Questions lingered over whether expanded NKG2C+ T cell clones were HCMV-specific.

The TCR comes from a man aged 50 to 60 who received an inactivated influenza vaccine. Sequencing used PBMCs from blood, obtained on the day of vaccination. The chain uses TRBV28 and TRBJ2-1, with 8 bases matching TRBD2. In nucleotides, the CDR3 is TGTGCCAGCAGTTTTACCGGGGGGGGCCGGAATGAGCAGTTCTTC. Amino acid sequence: CASSFTGGGRNEQFF.